The T cell receptor beta chain described here comes from a study of OX40 agonist ivuxolimab in advanced cancers. The overall study: The study gave patients intravenous ivuxolimab at 0.01 to 10 mg/kg every 2 weeks. People in dose escalation had one of these cancers: hepatocellular carcinoma, melanoma, renal cell or head and neck cancer.

Clones were sequenced by immunoSEQ multiplex PCR, and TCRdb holds only the in-frame ones, with some missing. The sample contains roughly 62,000 clones, 92% of which appear only once. The CDR3 has 18 residues. Deletions cut 0 bases from V and 6 bases from J, with 20 bases between. Germline values: CDR1 SGHDN, CDR2 FVKESK. This sequence joins TRBV14 and TRBJ2-2; D is perhaps TRBD2 (5 bases). This clonotype originated in an adult with an advanced solid tumor such as melanoma, head and neck, liver or kidney cancer. Sequenced here: CD4+ or CD8+ T cells sorted from blood, sampled in a trial of the OX40 agonist ivuxolimab. This CDR3 is CASSQEGILWRASGELFF. The CDR3 coding sequence is TGTGCCAGCAGCCAAGAGGGAATCTTGTGGCGGGCTTCCGGGGAGCTGTTTTTT.